At least ten counts were recorded for the clone carrying this TCR beta chain. Its target is unknown. Amplified regions were TCR beta CDR3 sequences from RNA transcripts. The HTBI set primed first-round TCR CDR3 RT-PCR. TCRdb passed the multiplex PCR reads through MiXCR, listing each CDR3 protein once. The data show some 300,000 distinct CDR3 sequences, with approximately 15% seen just once and approximately 7.9% held by the top ten. The data originate from a study of T cells in Graves' hyperthyroidism and ophthalmopathy. Whole-study context: Peripheral blood sampling occurred at initial diagnosis, before any treatment.

Notes on the study in general: Most thyroid clonotypes that were expanded above 0.001 also turned up in blood.

Looked up from germline, CDR1 is MNHNS and CDR2 is SASEGT. The CDR3 covers 14 residues. Germline trimming cut 7 bases from V and 4 bases from J; bases unmatched to any gene: 5. The chain employs TRBV6-1 and TRBJ2-1, with TRBD2 identical over 9 bases. This sequence was found in a woman in her thirties or forties with Graves' hyperthyroidism. Sequenced material: blood. The CDR3 sequence is CASKELAGYNEQFF. As DNA, the CDR3 is TGTGCCAGCAAAGAACTAGCGGGTTACAATGAGCAGTTCTTC.